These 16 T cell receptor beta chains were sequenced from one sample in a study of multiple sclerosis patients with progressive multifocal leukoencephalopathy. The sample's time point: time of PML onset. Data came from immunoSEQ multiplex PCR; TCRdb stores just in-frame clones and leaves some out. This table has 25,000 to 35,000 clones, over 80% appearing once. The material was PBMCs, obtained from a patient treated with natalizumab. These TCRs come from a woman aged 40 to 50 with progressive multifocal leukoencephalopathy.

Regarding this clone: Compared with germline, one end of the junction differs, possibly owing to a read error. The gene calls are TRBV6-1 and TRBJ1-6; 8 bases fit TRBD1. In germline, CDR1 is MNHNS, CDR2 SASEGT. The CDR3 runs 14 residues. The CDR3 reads CASRAGTGNSPPHF. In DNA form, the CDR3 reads TGTGCCAGCCGGGCCGGGACAGGTAATTCACCCCCCCACTTT.

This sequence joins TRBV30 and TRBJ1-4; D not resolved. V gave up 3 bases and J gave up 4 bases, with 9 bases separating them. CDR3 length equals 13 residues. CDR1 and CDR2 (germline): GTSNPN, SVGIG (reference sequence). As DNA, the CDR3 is TGTGCCTGGAGAGGGCCCTTTAATGAAAAACTGTTTTTT. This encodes CAWRGPFNEKLFF.

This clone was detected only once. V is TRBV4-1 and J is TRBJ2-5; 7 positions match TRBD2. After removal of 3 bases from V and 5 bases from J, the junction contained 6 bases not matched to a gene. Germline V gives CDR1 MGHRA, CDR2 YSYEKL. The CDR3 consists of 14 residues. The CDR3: CASSQEGGTETQYF. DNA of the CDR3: TGCGCCAGCAGCCAGGAGGGAGGGACGGAGACCCAGTACTTC.

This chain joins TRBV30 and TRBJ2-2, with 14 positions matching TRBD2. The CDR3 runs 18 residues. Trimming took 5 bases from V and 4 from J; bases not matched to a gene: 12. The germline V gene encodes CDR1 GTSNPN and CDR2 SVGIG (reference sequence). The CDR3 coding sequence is TGTGCCTGGGGTATGGAAGGGACTAGCGGGAGCGCCACCGGGGAGCTGTTTTTT. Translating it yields CAWGMEGTSGSATGELFF.

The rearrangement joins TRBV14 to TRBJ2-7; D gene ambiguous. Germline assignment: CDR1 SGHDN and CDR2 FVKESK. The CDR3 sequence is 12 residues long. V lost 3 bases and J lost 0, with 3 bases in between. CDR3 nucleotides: TGTGCCAGCAGCCACACCTCCTACGAGCAGTACTTC. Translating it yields CASSHTSYEQYF. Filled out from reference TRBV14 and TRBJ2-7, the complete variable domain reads EAGVTQFPSHSVIEKGQTVTLRCDPISGHDNLYWYRRVMGKEIKFLLHFVKESKQDESGMPNNRFLAERTGGTYSTLKVQPAELEDSGVYFCASSHTSYEQYFGPGTRLTVT.

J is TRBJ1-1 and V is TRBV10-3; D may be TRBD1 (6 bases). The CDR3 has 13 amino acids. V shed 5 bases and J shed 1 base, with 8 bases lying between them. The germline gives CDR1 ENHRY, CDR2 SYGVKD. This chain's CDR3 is CAISPQGNTEAFF. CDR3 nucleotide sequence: TGTGCCATCAGTCCACAGGGGAACACTGAAGCTTTCTTT.

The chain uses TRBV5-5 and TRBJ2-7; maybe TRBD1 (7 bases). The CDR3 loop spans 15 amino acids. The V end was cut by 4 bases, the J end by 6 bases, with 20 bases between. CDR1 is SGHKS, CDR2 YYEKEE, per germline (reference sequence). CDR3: CASSPRRDRVTEQYF. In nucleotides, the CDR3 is TGTGCCAGCAGCCCCCGGCGGGACAGAGTCACCGAGCAGTACTTC.

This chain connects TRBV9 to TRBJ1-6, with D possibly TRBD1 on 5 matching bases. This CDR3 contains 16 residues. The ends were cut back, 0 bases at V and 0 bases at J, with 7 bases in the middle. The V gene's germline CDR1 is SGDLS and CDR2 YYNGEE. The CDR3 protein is CASSVEGSSYNSPLHF. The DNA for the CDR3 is TGTGCCAGCAGCGTAGAGGGGAGCTCCTATAATTCACCCCTCCACTTT.

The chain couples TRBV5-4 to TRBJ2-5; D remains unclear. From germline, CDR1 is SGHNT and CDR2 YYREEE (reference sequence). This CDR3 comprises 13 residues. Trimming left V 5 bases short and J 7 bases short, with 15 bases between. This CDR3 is CASREYLFGTQYF. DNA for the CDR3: TGTGCCAGCAGGGAATATCTCTTCGGGACCCAGTACTTC.

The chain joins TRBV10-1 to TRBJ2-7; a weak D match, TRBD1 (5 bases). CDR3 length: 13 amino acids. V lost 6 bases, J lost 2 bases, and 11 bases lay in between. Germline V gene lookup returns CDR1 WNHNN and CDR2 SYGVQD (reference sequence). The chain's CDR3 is CASSPGAAYEQYF. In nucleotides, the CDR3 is TGCGCCAGCAGCCCTGGGGCAGCCTACGAGCAGTACTTC.

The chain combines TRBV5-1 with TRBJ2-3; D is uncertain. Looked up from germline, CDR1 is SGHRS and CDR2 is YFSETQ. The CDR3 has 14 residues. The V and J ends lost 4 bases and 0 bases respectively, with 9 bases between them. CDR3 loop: CASSPGRSTDTQYF. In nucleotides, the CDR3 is TGCGCCAGCAGCCCTGGACGAAGCACAGATACGCAGTATTTT.

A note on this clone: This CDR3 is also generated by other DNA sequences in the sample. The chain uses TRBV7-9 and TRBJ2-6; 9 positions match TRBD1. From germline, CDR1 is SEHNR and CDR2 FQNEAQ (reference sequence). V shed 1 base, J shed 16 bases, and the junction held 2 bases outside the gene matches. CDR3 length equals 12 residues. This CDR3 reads CASSLVDRGLTF. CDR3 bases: TGTGCCAGCAGCTTAGTGGACAGGGGTCTGACTTTC.

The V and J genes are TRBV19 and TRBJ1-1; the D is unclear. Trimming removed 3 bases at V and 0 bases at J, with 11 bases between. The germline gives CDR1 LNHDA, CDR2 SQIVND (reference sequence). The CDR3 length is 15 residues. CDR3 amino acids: CASSIRATLNTEAFF. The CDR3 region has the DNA TGTGCCAGTAGTATTCGGGCCACTCTGAACACTGAAGCTTTCTTT. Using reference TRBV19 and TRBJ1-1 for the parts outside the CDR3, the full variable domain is DGGITQSPKYLFRKEGQNVTLSCEQNLNHDAMYWYRQDPGQGLRLIYYSQIVNDFQKGDIAEGYSVSREKKESFPLTVTSAQKNPTAFYLCASSIRATLNTEAFFGQGTRLTVV.

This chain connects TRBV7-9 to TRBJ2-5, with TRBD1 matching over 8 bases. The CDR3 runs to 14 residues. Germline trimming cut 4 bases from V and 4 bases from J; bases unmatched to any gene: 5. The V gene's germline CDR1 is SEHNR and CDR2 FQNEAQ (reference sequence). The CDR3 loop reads CASSSTGGGETQYF. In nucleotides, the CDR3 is TGTGCCAGCAGCTCCACAGGGGGAGGAGAGACCCAGTACTTC.

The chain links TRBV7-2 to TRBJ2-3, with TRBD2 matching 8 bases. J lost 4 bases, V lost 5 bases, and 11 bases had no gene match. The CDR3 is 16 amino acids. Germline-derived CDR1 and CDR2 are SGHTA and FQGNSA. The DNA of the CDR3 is TGTGCCAGCAGCAACAGGGTCGGGGGGGACGCAGATACGCAGTATTTT. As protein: CASSNRVGGDADTQYF.

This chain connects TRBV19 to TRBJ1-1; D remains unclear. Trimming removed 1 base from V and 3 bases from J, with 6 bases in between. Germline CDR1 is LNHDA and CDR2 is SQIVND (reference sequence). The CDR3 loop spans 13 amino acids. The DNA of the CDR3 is TGTGCCAGTAGTATAGGGGTGTACACTGAAGCTTTCTTT. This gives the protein CASSIGVYTEAFF.